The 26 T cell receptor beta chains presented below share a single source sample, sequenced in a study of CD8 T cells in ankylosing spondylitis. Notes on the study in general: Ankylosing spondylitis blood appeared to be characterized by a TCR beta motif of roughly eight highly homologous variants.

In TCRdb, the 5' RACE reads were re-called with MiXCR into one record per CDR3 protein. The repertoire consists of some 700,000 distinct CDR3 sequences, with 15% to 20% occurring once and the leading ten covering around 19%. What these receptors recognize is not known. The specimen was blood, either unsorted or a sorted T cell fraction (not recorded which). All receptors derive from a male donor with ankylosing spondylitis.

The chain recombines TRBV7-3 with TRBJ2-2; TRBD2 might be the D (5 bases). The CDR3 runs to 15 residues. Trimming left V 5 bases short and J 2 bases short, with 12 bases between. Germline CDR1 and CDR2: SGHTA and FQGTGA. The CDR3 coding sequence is TGTGCCAGCAGCCCCCGAGGGAGCAACACCGGGGAGCTGTTTTTT. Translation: CASSPRGSNTGELFF.

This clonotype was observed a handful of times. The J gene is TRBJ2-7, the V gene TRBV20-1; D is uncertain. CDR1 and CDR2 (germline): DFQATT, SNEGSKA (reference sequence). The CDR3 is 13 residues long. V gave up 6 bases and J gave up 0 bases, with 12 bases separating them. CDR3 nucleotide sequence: TGCAGTGCCACCGCCGCATACTCCTACGAGCAGTACTTC. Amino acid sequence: CSATAAYSYEQYF.

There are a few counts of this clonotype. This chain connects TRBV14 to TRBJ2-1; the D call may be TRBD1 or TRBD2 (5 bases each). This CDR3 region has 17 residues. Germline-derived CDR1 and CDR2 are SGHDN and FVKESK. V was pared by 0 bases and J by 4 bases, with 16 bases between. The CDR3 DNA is TGTGCCAGCAGCCAAGACTGGGGGAGAGGGGCATACAATGAGCAGTTCTTC. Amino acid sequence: CASSQDWGRGAYNEQFF.

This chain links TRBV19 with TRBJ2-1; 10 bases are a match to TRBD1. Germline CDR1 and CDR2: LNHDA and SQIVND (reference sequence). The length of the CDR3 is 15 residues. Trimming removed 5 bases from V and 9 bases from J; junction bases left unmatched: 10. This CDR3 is CASSPRDRGIGEQFF. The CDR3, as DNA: TGTGCCAGTAGTCCCCGGGACAGGGGTATCGGTGAGCAGTTCTTC.

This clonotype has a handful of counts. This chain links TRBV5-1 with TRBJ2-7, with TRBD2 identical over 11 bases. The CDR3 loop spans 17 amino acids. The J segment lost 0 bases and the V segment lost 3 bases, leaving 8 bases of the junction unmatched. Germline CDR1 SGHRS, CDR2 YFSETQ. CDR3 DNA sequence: TGCGCCAGCAGCTCTTGGGCTAGCGGGGGGACCTCCTACGAGCAGTACTTC. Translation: CASSSWASGGTSYEQYF.

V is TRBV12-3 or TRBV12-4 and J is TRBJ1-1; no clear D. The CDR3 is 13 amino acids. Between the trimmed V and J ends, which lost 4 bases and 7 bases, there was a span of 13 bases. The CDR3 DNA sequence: TGTGCCAGCAGTTCCACCCCAGCTGGTGAAGCTTTCTTT. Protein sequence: CASSSTPAGEAFF.

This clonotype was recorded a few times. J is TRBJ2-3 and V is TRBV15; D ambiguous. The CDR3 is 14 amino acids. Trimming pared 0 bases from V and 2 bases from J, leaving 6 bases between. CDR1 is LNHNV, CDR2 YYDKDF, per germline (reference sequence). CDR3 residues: CATSRDGNTDTQYF. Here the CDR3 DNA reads TGTGCCACCAGCAGAGATGGCAACACAGATACGCAGTATTTT.

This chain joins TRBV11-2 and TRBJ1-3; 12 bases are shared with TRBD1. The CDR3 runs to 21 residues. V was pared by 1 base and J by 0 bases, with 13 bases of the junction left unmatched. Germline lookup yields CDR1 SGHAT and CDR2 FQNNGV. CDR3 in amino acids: CASSLVGTGGHRPDSGNTIYF. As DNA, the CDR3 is TGTGCCAGCAGCTTAGTCGGGACAGGGGGCCACCGCCCCGACTCTGGAAACACCATATATTTT. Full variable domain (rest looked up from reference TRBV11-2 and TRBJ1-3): EAGVAQSPRYKIIEKRQSVAFWCNPISGHATLYWYQQILGQGPKLLIQFQNNGVVDDSQLPKDRFSAERLKGVDSTLKIQPAKLEDSAVYLCASSLVGTGGHRPDSGNTIYFGEGSWLTVV.

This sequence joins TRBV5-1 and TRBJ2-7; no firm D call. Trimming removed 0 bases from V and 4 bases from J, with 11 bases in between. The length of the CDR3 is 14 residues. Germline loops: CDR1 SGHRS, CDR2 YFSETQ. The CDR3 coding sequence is TGCGCCAGCAGCTTGGGGGAAGGGCCTTACGAGCAGTACTTC. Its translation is CASSLGEGPYEQYF.

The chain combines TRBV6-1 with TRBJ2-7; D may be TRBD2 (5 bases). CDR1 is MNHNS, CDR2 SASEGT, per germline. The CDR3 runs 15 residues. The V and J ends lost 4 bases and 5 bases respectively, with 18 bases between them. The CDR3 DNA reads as TGTGCCAGCAGTGGCCCGACGGCGGGTCGTAACGAGCAGTACTTC. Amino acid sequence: CASSGPTAGRNEQYF.

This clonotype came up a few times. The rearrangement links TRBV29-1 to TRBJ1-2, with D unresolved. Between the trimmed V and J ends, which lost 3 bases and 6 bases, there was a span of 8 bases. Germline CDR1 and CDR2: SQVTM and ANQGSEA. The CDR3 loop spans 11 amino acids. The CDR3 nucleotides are TGCAGCGTTGAGTCTCTCCATGGCTACACCTTC. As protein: CSVESLHGYTF. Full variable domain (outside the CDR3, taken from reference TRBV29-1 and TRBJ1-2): SAVISQKPSRDICQRGTSLTIQCQVDSQVTMMFWYRQQPGQSLTLIATANQGSEATYESGFVIDKFPISRPNLTFSTLTVSNMSPEDSSIYLCSVESLHGYTFGSGTRLTVV.

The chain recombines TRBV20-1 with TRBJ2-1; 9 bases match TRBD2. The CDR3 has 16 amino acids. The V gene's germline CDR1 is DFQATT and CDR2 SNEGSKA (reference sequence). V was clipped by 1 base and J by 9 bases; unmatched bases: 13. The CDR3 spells CSARVTGTSFVSEQFF. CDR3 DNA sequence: TGCAGTGCTAGAGTTACCGGGACTAGCTTTGTCAGTGAGCAGTTCTTC.

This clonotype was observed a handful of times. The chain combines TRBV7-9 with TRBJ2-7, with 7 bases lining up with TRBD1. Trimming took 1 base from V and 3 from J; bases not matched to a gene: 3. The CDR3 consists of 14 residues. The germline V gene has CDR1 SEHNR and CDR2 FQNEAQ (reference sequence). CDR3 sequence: CASSLVDRIYEQYF. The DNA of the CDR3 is TGTGCCAGCAGCTTAGTGGACAGGATCTACGAGCAGTACTTC.

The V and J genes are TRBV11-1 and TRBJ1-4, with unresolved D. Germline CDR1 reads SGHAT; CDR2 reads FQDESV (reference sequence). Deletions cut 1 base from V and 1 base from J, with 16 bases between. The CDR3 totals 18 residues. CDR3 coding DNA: TGTGCCAGCAGCTTAGAGGCGATTGGGTCACAAACTAATGAAAAACTGTTTTTT. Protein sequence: CASSLEAIGSQTNEKLFF.

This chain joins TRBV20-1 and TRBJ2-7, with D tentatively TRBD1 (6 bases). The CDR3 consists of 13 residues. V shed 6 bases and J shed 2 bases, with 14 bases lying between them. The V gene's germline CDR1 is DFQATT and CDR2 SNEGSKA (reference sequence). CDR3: CSAPGQITYEQYF. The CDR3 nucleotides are TGCAGTGCCCCGGGACAAATAACCTACGAGCAGTACTTC.

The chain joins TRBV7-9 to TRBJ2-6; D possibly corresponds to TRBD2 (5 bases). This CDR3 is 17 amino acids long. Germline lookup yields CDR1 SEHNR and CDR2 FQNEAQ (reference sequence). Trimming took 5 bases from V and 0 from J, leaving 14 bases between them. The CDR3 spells CASSPLLDYSGANVLTF. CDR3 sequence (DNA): TGTGCCAGCAGCCCTCTCCTAGACTACTCTGGGGCCAACGTCCTGACTTTC.

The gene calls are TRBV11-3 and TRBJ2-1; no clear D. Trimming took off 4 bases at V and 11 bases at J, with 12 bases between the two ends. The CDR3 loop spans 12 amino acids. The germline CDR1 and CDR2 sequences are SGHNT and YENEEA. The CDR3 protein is CASSYQEIQQFF. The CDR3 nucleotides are TGTGCCAGCAGCTATCAGGAAATTCAGCAGTTCTTC.

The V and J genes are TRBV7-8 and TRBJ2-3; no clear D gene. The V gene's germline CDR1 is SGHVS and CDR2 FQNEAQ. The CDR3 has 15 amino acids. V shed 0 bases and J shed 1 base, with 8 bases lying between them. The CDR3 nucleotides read TGTGCCAGCAGCTTAGCTCGCGGTCGCACAGATACGCAGTATTTT. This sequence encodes CASSLARGRTDTQYF.

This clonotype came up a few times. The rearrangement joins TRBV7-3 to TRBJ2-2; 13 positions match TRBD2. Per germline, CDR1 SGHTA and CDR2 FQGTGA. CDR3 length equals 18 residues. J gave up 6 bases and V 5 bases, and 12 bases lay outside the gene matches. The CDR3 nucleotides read TGTGCCAGCAGCCCCAAACGCATGACTAGCGGGGGGCCCGGGGAGCTGTTTTTT. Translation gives CASSPKRMTSGGPGELFF.

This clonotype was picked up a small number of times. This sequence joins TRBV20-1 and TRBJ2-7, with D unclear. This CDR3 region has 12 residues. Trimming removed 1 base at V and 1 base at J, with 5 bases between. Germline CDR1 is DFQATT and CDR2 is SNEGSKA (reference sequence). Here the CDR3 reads CSARATSYEQYF. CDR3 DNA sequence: TGCAGTGCTAGAGCCACTTCCTACGAGCAGTACTTC.

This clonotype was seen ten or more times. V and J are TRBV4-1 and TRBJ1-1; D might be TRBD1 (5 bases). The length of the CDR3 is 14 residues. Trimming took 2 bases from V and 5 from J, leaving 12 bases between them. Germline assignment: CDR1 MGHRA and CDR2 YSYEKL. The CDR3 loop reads CASSQLGRETEAFF. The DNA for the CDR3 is TGCGCCAGCAGCCAATTGGGGCGGGAAACTGAAGCTTTCTTT.

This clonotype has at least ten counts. The CDR3 loop is CASSSTRSDTQYF. CDR3 nucleotide sequence: TGTGCCAGCAGCTCGACTAGGTCGGATACGCAGTATTTT. The chain uses TRBV5-6 and TRBJ2-3; D perhaps matches TRBD2 (6 bases). With 3 bases removed from V and 6 bases from J, the gap between germline ends came to 11 bases. The CDR3 is made up of 13 amino acids. Germline values: CDR1 SGHDT, CDR2 YYEEEE.

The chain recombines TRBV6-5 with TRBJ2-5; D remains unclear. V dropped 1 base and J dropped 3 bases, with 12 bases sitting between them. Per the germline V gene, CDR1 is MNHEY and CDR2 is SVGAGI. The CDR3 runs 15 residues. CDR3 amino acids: CASSYWPGGKETQYF. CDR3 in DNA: TGTGCCAGCAGTTACTGGCCGGGCGGCAAAGAGACCCAGTACTTC.

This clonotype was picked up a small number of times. For the CDR3, the DNA is TGTGCCAGCAGTTCGCGGACAGGGGGACACAATGAGCAGTTCTTC. It is translated as CASSSRTGGHNEQFF. The rearrangement joins TRBV12-3 or TRBV12-4 to TRBJ2-1; 10 bases agree with TRBD1. The CDR3 is 15 amino acids. With V trimmed by 4 bases and J by 5 bases, 5 bases remained unmatched.

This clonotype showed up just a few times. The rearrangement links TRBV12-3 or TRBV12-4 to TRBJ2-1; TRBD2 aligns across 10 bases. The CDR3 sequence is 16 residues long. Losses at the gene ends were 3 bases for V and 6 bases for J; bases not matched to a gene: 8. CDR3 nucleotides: TGTGCCAGCAGTTTGGGAGGGCTAGCGGGAGTCAATGAGCAGTTCTTC. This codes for CASSLGGLAGVNEQFF.

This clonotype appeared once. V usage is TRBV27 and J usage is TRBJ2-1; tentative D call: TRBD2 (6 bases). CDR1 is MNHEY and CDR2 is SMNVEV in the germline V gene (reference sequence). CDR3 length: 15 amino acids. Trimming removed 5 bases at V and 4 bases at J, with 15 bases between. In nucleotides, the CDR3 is TGTGCCAGCAGTCCCGGTGCGGGGATATACAATGAGCAGTTCTTC. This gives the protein CASSPGAGIYNEQFF.